This T cell receptor beta chain was obtained from a study of shared clonotypes between healthy human individuals. Whole-study context: The cohort had two women and a few men, ages 18 to 49.

Caucasian adults living in Nashville, Tennessee, provided all samples. Genomic DNA per cell subset filled all wells of several immunoSEQ plates. Original processing notes: Filtering was not the same, since immunoSEQ gave junction-only sequences without quality scores. Assay used: immunoSEQ multiplex PCR; TCRdb lists only in-frame clones, some missing. V, J and clone size are taken as reported in that table, and D and trimming were inferred from the DNA itself. Here the sample spans 2 million to 2.5 million clones, around 95% being singletons. Sequenced input: naive CD4+ T cells sorted from blood. Indicated subset: CD45RA+ positively selected. This sequence originates from a man aged 18 to 29 in good health.

The CDR3 nucleotides are TGTGCCAGTAAAGGGGGCTCCTATAATTCACCCCTCCACTTT. It is translated as CASKGGSYNSPLHF. The chain carries TRBV19 and TRBJ1-6; D is possibly TRBD1 (6 bases). The V gene lost 7 bases and the J gene lost 0 bases, with 7 bases spanning the gap. Germline values: CDR1 LNHDA, CDR2 SQIVND (reference sequence). This CDR3 has 14 residues.